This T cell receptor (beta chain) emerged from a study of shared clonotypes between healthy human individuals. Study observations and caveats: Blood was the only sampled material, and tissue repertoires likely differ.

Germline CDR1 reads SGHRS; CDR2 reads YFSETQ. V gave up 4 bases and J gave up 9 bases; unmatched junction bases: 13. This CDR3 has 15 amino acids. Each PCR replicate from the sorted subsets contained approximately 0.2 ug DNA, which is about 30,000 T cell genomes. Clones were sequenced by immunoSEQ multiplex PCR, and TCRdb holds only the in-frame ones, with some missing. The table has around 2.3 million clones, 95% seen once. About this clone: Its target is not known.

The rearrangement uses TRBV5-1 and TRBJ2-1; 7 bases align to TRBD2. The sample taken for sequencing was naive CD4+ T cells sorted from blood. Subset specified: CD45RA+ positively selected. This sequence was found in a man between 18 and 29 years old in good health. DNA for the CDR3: TGCGCCAGCAGCATGACAGCCGGGGGGATTAGTGAGCAGTTCTTC. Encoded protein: CASSMTAGGISEQFF.